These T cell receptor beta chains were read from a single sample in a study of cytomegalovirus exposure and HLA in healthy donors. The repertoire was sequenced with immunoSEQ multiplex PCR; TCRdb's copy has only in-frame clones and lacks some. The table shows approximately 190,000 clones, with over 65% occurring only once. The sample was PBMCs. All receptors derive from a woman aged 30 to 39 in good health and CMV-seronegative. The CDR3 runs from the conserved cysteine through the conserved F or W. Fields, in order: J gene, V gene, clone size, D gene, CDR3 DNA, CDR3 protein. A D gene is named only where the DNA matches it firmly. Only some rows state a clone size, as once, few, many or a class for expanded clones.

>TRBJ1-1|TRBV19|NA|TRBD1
TGTGCCAGTAATTGGGGGGGGACAGGGGGCACTGAAGCTTTCTTT
CASNWGGTGGTEAFF
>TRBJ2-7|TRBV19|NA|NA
TGTGCCAGTAGTATAGCCCCCCGTGGTAGCGGAAGCTCCTACGAGCAGTACTTC
CASSIAPRGSGSSYEQYF
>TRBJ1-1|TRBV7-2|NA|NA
TGTGCCAGCAGCTTAGGGGGGACACAGAGTAAAGCTTTCTTT
CASSLGGTQSKAFF
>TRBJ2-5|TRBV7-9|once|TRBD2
TGTGCCAGCAGCTTATTAGCGGGAGTATTCCCAGAGACCCAGTACTTC
CASSLLAGVFPETQYF
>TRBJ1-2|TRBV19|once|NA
TGTGCCAGTAGTACTCCCCACAGGGTTGGCTACACCTTC
CASSTPHRVGYTF
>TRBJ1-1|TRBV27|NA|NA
TGTGCCAGCAGTCCGGCGGGGGGGTCACGATTTGAAGCTTTCTTT
CASSPAGGSRFEAFF
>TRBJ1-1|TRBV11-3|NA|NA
TGTGCCAGCAGCTCAACAGGGCACACTGAAGCTTTCTTT
CASSSTGHTEAFF
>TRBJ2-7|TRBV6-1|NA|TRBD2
TGTGCCAGCAGCGAGGGTGCCTCGGGAGGCGAGCAGTACTTC
CASSEGASGGEQYF
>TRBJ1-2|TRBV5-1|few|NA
TGCGCCAGCAGCTTGGGCAGGGCCGGAGATGGCTACACCTTC
CASSLGRAGDGYTF
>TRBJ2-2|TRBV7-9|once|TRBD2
TGTGCCAGCAGCTTCGTAGCGGGAGCCGGGGAGCTGTTTTTT
CASSFVAGAGELFF
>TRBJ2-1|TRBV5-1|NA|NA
TGCGCCAGCAGGTCGAGCCCCGATGAGCAGTTCTTC
CASRSSPDEQFF
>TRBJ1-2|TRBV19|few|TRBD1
TGTGCCAGTAGTGACGGGACAGCGATCTATGGCTACACCTTC
CASSDGTAIYGYTF
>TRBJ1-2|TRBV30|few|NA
TGTGCCTGCAACAGAAACTATGGCTACACCTTC
CACNRNYGYTF
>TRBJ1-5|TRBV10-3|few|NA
TGTGCCATCAGGAGGACATTCGATCAGCCCCAGCATTTT
CAIRRTFDQPQHF
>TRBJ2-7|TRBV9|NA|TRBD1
TGTGCCAGCAGCGTTGGGACAGGGGGCCCCTACGAGCAGTACTTC
CASSVGTGGPYEQYF
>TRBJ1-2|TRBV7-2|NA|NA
TGTGCCAGCAGCTTAGGTAGCCGATCAAACTATGGCTACACCTTC
CASSLGSRSNYGYTF
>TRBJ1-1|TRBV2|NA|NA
TGTGCCAGCAGACGGACAACCGGGACAAAGAACACTGAAGCTTTCTTT
CASRRTTGTKNTEAFF
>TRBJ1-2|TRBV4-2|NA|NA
TGTGCCAGCAGCCAAGATGAGAGGTCCAACTATGGCTACACCTTC
CASSQDERSNYGYTF
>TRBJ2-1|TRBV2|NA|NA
TGTGCCAGCAGTGAATTAGGGGTTTTTTTAAATGAGCAGTTCTTC
CASSELGVFLNEQFF
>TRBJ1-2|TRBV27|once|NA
TGTGCCAGCAGCCTGGGGCAGGGGATGCTCTATGGCTACACCTTC
CASSLGQGMLYGYTF
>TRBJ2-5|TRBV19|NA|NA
TGTGCCAGTATCCTCGGGGAGACCCAGTACTTC
CASILGETQYF
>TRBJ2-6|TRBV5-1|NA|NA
TGCGCCAGCAGCTTGGCAGCGGTCTCTGGGGCCAACGTCCTGACTTTC
CASSLAAVSGANVLTF
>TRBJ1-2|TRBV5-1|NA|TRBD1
TGCGCCAGCAGCCGCGACAGGGGTTATGGCTACACCTTC
CASSRDRGYGYTF
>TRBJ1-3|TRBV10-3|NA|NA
TGTGCCATCAGTTTTGGGACTTCCAGCTCTGGAAACACCATATATTTT
CAISFGTSSSGNTIYF